This T cell receptor beta chain is from a study of blood T cell repertoires in COVID-19. The CDR3 is 11 residues long. CDR1 is MNHEY, CDR2 SVGAGI, per germline. V was pared by 10 bases and J by 2 bases, with 8 bases between. Clones were read by immunoSEQ multiplex PCR, and TCRdb kept only the in-frame ones, dropping some. The sample has some 180,000 clones; 84% are singletons. The chain employs TRBV6-5 and TRBJ1-2; no clear D. The specimen was PBMCs or T cells enriched from blood (not recorded which). The source is a woman aged 25 to 45 who had been exposed to COVID-19. The CDR3 is CATQLNYGYTF. As DNA, the CDR3 is TGTGCCACCCAGTTGAACTATGGCTACACCTTC.